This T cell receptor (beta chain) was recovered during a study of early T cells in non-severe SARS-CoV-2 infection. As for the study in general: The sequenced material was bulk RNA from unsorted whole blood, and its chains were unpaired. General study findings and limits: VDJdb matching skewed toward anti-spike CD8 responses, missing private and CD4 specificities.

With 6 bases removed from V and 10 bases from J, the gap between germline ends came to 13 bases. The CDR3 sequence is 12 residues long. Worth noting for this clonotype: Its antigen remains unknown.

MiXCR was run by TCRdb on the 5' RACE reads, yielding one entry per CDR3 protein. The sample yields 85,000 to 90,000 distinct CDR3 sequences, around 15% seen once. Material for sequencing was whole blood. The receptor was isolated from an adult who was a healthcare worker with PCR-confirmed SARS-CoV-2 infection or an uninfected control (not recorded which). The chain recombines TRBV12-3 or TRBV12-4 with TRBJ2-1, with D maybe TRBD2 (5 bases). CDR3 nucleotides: TGTGCCAGCAGCCCCGCGACTACCGAGCAGTTCTTC. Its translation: CASSPATTEQFF.